This T cell receptor (beta chain) was documented in a study of cytomegalovirus exposure and HLA in healthy donors. Study results and limitations: TCR beta chains numbering under 200 were designated cytomegalovirus-associated.

About this clone: Its antigen is currently unknown.

This CDR3 is 17 amino acids long. J gave up 4 bases and V 7 bases, and 15 bases lay outside the gene matches. Germline CDR1 and CDR2: SGHRS and YFSETQ. Researchers ran the PCR with 60 Vbeta and 13 Jbeta primers. Sequencing used immunoSEQ multiplex PCR; TCRdb keeps in-frame clones, though not all of them. The sample contains roughly 97,000 clones, over 75% of which appear only once. The receptor was isolated from a woman between 18 and 29 years old in good health and CMV-seropositive. The V and J genes are TRBV5-1 and TRBJ1-1, with 11 bases fitting TRBD1. Material: PBMCs. The CDR3 sequence: CASSSEWTGGMGTEAFF. DNA of the CDR3: TGCGCCAGCTCCTCAGAATGGACAGGGGGCATGGGCACTGAAGCTTTCTTT.